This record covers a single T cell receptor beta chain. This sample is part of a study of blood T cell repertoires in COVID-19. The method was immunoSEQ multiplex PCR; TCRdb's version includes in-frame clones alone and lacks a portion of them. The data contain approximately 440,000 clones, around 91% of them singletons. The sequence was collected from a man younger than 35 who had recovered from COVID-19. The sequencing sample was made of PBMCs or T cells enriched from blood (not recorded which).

The CDR3: CASSPLAYGGTEAFF. In DNA form, the CDR3 reads TGTGCCAGCTCACCACTGGCCTACGGCGGCACTGAAGCTTTCTTT. The J gene is TRBJ1-1, the V gene TRBV18, with no clear D. Germline V gene sequence: CDR1 KGHSH, CDR2 LQKENI. This CDR3 has 15 amino acids. Deletions cut 1 base from V and 4 bases from J, with 13 bases between.